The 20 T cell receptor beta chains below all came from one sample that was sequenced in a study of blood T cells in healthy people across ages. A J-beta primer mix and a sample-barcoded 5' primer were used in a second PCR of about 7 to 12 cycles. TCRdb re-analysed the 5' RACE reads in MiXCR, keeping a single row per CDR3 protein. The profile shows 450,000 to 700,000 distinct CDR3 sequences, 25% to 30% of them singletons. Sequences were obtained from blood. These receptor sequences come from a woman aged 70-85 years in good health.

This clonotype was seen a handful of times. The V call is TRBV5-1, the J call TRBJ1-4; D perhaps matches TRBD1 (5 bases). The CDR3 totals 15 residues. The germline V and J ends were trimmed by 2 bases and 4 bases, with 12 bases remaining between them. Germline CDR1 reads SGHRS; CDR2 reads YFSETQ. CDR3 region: CASSLREGINEKLFF. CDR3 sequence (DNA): TGCGCCAGCAGCTTAAGAGAGGGGATTAATGAAAAACTGTTTTTT.

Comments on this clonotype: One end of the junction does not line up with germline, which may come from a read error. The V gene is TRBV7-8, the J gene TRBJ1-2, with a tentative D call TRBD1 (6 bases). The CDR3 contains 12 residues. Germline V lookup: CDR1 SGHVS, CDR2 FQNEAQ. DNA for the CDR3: TGTGCCAACAGCTTAGATCAGGGGAGCAACACCTTC. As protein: CANSLDQGSNTF.

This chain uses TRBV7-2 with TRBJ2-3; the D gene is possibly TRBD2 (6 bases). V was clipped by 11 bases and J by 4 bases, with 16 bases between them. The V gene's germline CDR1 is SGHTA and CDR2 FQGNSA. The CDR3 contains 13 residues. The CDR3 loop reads CACRDFYPDTQYF. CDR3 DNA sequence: TGTGCCTGCCGGGACTTCTACCCAGATACGCAGTATTTT.

CDR3 nucleotides: TGTGCCAGCAGCTTCCCAGGAGGGAGAGGTGGGCAGTTCTTC. This sequence encodes CASSFPGGRGGQFF. V usage is TRBV7-2 and J usage is TRBJ2-1, with D perhaps TRBD2 (6 bases). Trimming left V 3 bases short and J 12 bases short, with 18 bases between. The CDR3 has 14 amino acids. Germline lookup yields CDR1 SGHTA and CDR2 FQGNSA.

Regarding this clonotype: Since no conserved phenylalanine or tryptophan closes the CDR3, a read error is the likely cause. CDR3 DNA sequence: TGTGCCAGCAGCCGAGGAATAGCAACAGATACGCAGTATCTT. This codes for CASSRGIATDTQYL. The gene calls are TRBV7-9 and TRBJ2-3, with D unclear. Trimming cost V 5 bases and J 3 bases, with 12 bases left between them. Germline-derived CDR1 and CDR2 are SEHNR and FQNEAQ (reference sequence). The CDR3 extends over 14 amino acids.

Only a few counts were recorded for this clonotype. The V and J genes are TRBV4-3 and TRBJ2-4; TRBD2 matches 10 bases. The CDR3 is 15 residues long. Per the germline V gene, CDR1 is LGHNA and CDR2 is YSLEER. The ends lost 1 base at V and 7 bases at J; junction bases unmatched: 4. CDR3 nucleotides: TGCGCCAGCAGCCAAGCATCTAGCGGGGGTAACATTCAGTACTTC. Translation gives CASSQASSGGNIQYF.

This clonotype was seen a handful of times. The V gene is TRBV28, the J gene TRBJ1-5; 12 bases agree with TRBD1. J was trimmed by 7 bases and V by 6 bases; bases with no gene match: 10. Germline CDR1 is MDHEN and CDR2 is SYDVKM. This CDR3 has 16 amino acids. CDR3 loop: CASSPPGQGARQPQHF. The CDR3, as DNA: TGTGCCAGCAGCCCCCCGGGACAGGGGGCTCGGCAGCCCCAGCATTTT.

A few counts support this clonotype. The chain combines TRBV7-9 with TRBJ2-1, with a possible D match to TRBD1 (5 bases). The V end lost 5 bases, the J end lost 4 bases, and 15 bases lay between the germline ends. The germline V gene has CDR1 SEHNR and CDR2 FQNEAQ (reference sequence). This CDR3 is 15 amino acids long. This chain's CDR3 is CASSRPWGEYNEQFF. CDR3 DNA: TGTGCCAGCAGCCGGCCATGGGGCGAGTACAATGAGCAGTTCTTC.

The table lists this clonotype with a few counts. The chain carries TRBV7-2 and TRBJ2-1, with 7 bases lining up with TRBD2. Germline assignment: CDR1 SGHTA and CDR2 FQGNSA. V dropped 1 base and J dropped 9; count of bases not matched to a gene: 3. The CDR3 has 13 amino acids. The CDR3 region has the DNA TGTGCCAGCAGCTTAGAGCGGGGCGTTGAGCAGTTCTTC. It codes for CASSLERGVEQFF.

CDR3 in DNA: TGTGCCAGCAGCTCCCGGGACGGGGGTTCCTCTGGGGCCAACGTCCTGACTTTC. Amino acids: CASSSRDGGSSGANVLTF. The V call is TRBV7-2, the J call TRBJ2-6, with a weak D call TRBD2 (6 bases). The CDR3 runs 18 residues. The germline V gene encodes CDR1 SGHTA and CDR2 FQGNSA. Trimming took 4 bases from V and 0 from J, leaving 16 bases between them.

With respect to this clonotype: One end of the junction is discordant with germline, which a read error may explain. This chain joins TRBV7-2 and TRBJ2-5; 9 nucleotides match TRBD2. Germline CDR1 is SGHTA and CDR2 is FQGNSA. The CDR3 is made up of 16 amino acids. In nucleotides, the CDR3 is TGTGCCAGCAGCTTATTCGCTAGCGGGGACTCGGGGCCCGTGGACTTC. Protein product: CASSLFASGDSGPVDF.

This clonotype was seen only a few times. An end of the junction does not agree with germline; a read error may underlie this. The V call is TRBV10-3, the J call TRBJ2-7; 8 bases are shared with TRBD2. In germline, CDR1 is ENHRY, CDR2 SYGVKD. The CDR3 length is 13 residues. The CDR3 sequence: CAISAGGHYEQCF. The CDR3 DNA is TGTGCCATCAGTGCGGGGGGGCACTACGAGCAGTGCTTC.

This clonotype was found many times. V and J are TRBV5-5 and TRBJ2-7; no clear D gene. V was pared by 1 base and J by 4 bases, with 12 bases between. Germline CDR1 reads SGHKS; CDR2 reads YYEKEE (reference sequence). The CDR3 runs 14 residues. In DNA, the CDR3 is TGTGCCAGCAGCTTGCTTCAGGCCCTTTACGAGCAGTACTTC. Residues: CASSLLQALYEQYF.

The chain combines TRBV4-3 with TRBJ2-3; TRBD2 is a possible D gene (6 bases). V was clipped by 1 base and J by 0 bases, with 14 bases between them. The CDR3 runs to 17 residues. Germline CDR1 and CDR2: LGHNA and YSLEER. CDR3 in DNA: TGCGCCAGCAGCCAAGGGGGGTCTGGGGGGAGCACAGATACGCAGTATTTT. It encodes CASSQGGSGGSTDTQYF.

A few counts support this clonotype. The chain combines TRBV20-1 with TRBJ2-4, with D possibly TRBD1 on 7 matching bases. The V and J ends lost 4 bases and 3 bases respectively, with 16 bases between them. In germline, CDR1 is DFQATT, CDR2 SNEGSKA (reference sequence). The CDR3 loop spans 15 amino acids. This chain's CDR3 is CSANPTRGDKNIQYF. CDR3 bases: TGCAGTGCTAATCCCACCAGGGGGGACAAAAACATTCAGTACTTC.

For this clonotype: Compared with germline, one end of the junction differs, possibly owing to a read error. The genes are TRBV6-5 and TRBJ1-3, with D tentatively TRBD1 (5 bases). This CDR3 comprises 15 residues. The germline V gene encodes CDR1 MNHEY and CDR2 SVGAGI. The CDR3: CASSYHRTSGNTVYF. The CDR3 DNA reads TGTGCCAGCAGTTACCACAGGACCTCTGGAAACACCGTATATTTT.

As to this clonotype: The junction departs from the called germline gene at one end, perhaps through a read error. The CDR3 region is CTSSRWQTSSYNEQFF. In nucleotides, the CDR3 is TGTACCAGCAGCCGGTGGCAGACCAGCTCCTACAATGAGCAGTTCTTC. The V and J genes are TRBV7-9 and TRBJ2-1; D unclear. This CDR3 comprises 16 residues. From germline, CDR1 is SEHNR and CDR2 FQNEAQ (reference sequence).

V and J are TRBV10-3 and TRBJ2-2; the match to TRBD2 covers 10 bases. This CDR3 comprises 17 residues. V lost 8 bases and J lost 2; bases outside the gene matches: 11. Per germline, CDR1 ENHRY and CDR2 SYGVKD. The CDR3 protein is CAIGDSSGGQNTGELFF. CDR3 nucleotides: TGTGCCATCGGAGATTCTAGCGGGGGCCAAAACACCGGGGAGCTGTTTTTT.

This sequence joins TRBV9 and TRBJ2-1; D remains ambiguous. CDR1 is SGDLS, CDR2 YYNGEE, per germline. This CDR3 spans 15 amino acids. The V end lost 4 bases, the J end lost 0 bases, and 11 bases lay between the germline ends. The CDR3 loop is CASSPRPDSYNEQFF. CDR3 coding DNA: TGTGCCAGCAGCCCCCGGCCCGACTCCTACAATGAGCAGTTCTTC. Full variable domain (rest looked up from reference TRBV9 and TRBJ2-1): DSGVTQTPKHLITATGQRVTLRCSPRSGDLSVYWYQQSLDQGLQFLIQYYNGEERAKGNILERFSAQQFPDLHSELNLSSLELGDSALYFCASSPRPDSYNEQFFGPGTRLTVL.

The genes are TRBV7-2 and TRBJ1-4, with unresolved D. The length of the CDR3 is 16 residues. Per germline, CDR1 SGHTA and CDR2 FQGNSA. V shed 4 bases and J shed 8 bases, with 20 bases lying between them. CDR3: CASSSQHPAREEKLFF. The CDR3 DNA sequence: TGTGCCAGCAGCTCCCAACATCCGGCTAGGGAAGAAAAACTGTTTTTT.